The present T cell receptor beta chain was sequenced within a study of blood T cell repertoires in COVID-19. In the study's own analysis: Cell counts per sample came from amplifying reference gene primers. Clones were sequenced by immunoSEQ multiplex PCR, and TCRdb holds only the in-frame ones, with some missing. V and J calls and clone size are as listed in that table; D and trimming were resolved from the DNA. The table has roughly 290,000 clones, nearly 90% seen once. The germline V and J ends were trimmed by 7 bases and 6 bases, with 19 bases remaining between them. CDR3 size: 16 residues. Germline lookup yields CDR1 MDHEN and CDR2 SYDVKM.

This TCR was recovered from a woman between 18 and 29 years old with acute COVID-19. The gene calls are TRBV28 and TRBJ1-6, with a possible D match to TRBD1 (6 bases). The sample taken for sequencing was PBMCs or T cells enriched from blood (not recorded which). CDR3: CASTIGGEGGNSPLHF. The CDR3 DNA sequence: TGTGCCAGCACCATAGGGGGGGAGGGAGGTAATTCACCCCTCCACTTT.